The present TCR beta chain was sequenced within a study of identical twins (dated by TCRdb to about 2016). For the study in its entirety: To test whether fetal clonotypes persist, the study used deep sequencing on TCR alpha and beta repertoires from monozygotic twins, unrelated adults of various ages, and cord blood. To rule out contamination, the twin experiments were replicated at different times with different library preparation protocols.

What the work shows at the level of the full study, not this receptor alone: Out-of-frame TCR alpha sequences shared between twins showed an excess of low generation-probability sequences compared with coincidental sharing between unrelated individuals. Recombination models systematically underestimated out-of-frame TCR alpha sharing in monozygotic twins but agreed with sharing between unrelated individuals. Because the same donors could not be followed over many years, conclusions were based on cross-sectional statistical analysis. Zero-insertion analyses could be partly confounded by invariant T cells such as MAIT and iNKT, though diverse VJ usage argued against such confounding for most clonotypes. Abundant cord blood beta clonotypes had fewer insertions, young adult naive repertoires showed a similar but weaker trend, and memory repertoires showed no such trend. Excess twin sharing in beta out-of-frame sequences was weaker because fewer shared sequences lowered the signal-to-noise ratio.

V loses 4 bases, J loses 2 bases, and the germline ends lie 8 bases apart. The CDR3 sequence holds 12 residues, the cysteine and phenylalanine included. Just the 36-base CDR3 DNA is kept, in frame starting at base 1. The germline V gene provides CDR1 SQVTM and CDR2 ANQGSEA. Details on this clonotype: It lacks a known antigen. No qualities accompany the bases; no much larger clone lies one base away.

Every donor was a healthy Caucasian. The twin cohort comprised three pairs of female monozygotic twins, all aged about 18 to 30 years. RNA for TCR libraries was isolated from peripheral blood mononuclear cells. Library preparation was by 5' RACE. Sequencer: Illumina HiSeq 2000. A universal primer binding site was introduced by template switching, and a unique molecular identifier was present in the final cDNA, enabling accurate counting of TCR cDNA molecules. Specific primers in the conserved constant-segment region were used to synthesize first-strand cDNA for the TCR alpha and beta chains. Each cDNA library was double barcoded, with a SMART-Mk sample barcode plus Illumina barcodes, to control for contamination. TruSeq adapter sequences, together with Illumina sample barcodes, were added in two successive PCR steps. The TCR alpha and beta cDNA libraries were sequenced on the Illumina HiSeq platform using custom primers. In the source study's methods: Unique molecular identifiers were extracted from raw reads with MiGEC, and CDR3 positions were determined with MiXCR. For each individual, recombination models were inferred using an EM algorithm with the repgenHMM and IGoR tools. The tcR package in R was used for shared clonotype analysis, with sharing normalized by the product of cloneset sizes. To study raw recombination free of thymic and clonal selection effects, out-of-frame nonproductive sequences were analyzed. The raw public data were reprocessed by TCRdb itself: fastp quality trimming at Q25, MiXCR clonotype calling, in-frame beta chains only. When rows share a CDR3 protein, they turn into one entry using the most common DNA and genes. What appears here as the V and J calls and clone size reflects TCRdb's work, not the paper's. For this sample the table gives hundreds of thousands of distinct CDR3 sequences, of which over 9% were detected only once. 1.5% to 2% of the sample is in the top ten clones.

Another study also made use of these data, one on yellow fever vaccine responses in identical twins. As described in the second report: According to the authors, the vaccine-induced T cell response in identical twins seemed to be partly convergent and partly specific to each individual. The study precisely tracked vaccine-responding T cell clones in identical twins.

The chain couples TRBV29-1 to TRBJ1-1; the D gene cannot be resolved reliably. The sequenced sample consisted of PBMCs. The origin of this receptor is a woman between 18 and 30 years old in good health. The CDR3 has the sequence CSVGWGNTEAFF. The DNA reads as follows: TGCAGCGTTGGGTGGGGTAACACTGAAGCTTTCTTT. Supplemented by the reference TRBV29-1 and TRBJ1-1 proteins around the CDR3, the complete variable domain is SAVISQKPSRDICQRGTSLTIQCQVDSQVTMMFWYRQQPGQSLTLIATANQGSEATYESGFVIDKFPISRPNLTFSTLTVSNMSPEDSSIYLCSVGWGNTEAFFGQGTRLTVV.